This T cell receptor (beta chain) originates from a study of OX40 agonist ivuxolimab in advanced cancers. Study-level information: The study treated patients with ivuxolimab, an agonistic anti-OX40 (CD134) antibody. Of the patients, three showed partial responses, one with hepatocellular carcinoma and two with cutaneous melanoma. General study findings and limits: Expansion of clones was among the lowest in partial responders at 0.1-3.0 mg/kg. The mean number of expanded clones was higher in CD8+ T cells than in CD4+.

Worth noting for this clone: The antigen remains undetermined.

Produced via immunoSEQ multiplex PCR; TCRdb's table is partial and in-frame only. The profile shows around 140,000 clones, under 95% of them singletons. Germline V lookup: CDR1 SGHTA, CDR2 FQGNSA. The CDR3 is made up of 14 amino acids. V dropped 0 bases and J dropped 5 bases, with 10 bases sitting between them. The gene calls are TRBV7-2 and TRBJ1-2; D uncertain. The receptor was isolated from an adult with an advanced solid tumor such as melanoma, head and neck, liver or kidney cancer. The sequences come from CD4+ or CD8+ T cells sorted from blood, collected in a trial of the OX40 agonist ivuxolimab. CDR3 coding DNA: TGTGCCAGCAGCTTAGCGCACCCCACATATGGCTACACCTTC. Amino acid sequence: CASSLAHPTYGYTF.